This T cell receptor (beta chain) was profiled in a study of breast tumors, draining lymph nodes, adjacent tissues. Study observations and caveats: Luminal-like breast cancer showed significantly higher tumor–nontumor repertoire similarity than basal-like. The data were judged consistent with most tumor T cells coming from lymph node and expanding in tumor.

TCRdb reprocessed the multiplex PCR reads via MiXCR and lists one record per CDR3 protein. This sample has over 60,000 distinct CDR3 sequences; approximately 57% occur once, and the top ten carry approximately 18%. The CDR3 totals 14 residues. Germline V gives CDR1 SGHRS, CDR2 YFSETQ. Remarks on this clonotype: Antigen specificity is unknown. The germline gene is not matched at one end of the junction; a read error may be the cause.

The J gene is TRBJ1-4, the V gene TRBV5-1; TRBD1 might be the D (5 bases). This receptor was identified in a female donor with breast cancer. Some clones in this sample may be carry-over from other donors' samples. What was sequenced was breast tumor tissue. This CDR3 reads CASSFGAGNEELFF. The CDR3 DNA is TGCGCCAGCAGCTTTGGGGCAGGGAATGAAGAACTGTTTTTT.